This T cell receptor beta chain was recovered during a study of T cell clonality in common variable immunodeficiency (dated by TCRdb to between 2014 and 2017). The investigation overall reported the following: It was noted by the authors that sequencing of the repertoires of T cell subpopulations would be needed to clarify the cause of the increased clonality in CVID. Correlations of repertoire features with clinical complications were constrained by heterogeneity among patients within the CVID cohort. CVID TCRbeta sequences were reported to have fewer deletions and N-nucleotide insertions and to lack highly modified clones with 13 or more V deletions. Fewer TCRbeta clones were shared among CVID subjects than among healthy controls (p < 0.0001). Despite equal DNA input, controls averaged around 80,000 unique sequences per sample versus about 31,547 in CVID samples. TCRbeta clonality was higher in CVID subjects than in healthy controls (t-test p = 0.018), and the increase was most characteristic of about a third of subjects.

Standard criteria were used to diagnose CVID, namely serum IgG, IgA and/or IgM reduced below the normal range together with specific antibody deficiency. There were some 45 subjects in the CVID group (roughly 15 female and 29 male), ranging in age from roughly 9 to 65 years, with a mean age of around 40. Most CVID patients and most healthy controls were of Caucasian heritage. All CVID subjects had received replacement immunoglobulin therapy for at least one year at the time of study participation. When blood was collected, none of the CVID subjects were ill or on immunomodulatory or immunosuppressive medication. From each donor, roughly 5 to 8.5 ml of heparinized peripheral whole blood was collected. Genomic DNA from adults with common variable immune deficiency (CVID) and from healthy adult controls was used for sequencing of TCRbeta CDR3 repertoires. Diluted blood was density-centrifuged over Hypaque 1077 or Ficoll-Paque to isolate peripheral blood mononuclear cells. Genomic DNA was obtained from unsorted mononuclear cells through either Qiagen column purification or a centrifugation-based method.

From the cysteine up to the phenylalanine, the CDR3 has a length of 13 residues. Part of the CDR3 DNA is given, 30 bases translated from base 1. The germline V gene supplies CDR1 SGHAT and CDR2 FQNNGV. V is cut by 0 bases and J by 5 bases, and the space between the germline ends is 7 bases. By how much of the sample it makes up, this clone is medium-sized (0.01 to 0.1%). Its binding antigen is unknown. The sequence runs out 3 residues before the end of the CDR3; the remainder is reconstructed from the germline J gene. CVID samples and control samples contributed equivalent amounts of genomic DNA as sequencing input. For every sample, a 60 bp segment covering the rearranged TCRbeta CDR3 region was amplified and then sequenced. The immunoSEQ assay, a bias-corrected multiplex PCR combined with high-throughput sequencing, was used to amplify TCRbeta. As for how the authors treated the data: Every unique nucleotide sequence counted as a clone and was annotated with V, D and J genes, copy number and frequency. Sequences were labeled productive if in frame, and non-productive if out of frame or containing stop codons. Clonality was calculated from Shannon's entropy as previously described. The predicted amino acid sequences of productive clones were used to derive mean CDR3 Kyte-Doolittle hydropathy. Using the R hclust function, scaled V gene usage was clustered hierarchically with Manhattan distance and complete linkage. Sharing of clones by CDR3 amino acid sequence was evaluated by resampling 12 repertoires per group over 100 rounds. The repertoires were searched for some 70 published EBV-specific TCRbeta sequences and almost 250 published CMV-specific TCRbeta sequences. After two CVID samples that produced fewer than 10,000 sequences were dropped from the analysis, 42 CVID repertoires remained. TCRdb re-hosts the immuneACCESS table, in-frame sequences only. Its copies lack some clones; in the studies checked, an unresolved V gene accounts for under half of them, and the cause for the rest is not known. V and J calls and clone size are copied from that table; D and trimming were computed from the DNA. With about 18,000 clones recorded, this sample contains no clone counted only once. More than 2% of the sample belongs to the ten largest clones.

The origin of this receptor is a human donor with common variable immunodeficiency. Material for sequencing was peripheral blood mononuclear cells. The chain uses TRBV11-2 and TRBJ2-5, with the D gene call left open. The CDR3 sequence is CASSLDTWETQYF. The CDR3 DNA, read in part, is TGTGCCAGCAGCTTAGACACATGGGAGACC.